Listed below are T cell receptor beta chains from one sample, sequenced in a study of blood T cell repertoires in COVID-19. Profiling relied on immunoSEQ multiplex PCR, and the TCRdb table lists in-frame clones only, not all of them. The table includes some 400,000 clones, approximately 90% detected once. Sequencing was done on a sample of PBMCs or T cells enriched from blood (not recorded which). These receptors were taken from a woman aged 40 to 50 who had been exposed to COVID-19. Both conserved end residues are part of each CDR3. The D gene is left open where the match is weak. Part of the rows lack a size; the others show once, few, many or a class for expanded clones.

abundance: few
v_gene: TRBV5-6
j_gene: TRBJ2-7
len: 14
d_gene: TRBD1
CDR3aa: CASSKTGVGYEQYF
CDR3nt: TGTGCCAGCAGCAAGACAGGGGTAGGCTACGAGCAGTACTTC

abundance: .
v_gene: TRBV6-1
j_gene: TRBJ2-7
len: 15
d_gene: TRBD2
CDR3aa: CASSETSGGAYEQYF
CDR3nt: TGTGCCAGCAGTGAAACCAGCGGGGGGGCGTACGAGCAGTACTTC

abundance: .
v_gene: TRBV9
j_gene: TRBJ2-5
len: 17
d_gene: TRBD2
CDR3aa: CASSVATAGGTQETQYF
CDR3nt: TGTGCCAGCAGCGTAGCTACTGCGGGGGGCACCCAAGAGACCCAGTACTTC

abundance: .
v_gene: TRBV18
j_gene: TRBJ1-1
len: 16
d_gene: .
CDR3aa: CASSPQGLRVITEAFF
CDR3nt: TGTGCCAGCTCACCACAGGGACTCAGGGTAATCACTGAAGCTTTCTTT

abundance: .
v_gene: TRBV7-9
j_gene: TRBJ2-4
len: 16
d_gene: .
CDR3aa: CASSLGQGMGKNIQYF
CDR3nt: TGTGCCAGCAGCTTAGGTCAGGGGATGGGCAAAAACATTCAGTACTTC

abundance: .
v_gene: TRBV15
j_gene: TRBJ2-6
len: 17
d_gene: TRBD1
CDR3aa: CATSRRTGPSGANVLTF
CDR3nt: TGTGCCACCAGCAGACGGACAGGACCCTCTGGGGCCAACGTCCTGACTTTC

abundance: .
v_gene: TRBV24-1
j_gene: TRBJ2-3
len: 23
d_gene: TRBD2
CDR3aa: CATSDPDMIGTSGRGGRTDTQYF
CDR3nt: TGTGCCACCAGTGACCCGGACATGATCGGGACTAGCGGGAGGGGGGGACGGACAGATACGCAGTATTTT

abundance: .
v_gene: TRBV9
j_gene: TRBJ2-2
len: 16
d_gene: .
CDR3aa: CASSPPEQGEWGELFF
CDR3nt: TGTGCCAGCAGCCCCCCTGAGCAGGGCGAGTGGGGGGAGCTGTTTTTT

abundance: .
v_gene: TRBV7-8
j_gene: TRBJ1-1
len: 14
d_gene: .
CDR3aa: CASSLVLGQHEAFF
CDR3nt: TGTGCCAGCAGCTTAGTTCTTGGGCAGCATGAAGCTTTCTTT

abundance: .
v_gene: TRBV29-1
j_gene: TRBJ2-7
len: 16
d_gene: TRBD1
CDR3aa: CSVEPVGGQGSEEQYF
CDR3nt: TGCAGCGTTGAACCGGTGGGGGGACAGGGTTCAGAAGAGCAGTACTTC

abundance: .
v_gene: TRBV7-9
j_gene: TRBJ1-6
len: 15
d_gene: .
CDR3aa: CASSYPGKTKEPLHF
CDR3nt: TGTGCCAGCAGCTATCCCGGGAAAACGAAAGAACCCCTCCACTTT